These 13 T cell receptor beta chains were sequenced from one sample in a study of blood T cells in healthy people across ages. Sample-barcoded 5' priming and a J-beta primer mix drove a second PCR of roughly 7 to 11 cycles. Each CDR3 protein gets one entry after TCRdb re-called the 5' RACE reads with MiXCR. The data hold fewer than 750,000 distinct CDR3 sequences, with 40% to 65% observed a single time. The specimen was blood. These receptor sequences come from a woman at least 80 years old in good health.

In this sample, this clonotype turned up many times. The chain uses TRBV2 and TRBJ2-1; D is unclear. Trimming removed 3 bases from V and 5 bases from J, with 5 bases in between. CDR3 length equals 12 residues. Germline V gene lookup returns CDR1 SNHLY and CDR2 FYNNEI. CDR3 DNA sequence: TGTGCCAGCAGTGAGGATAACAATGAGCAGTTCTTC. It is translated as CASSEDNNEQFF.

The CDR3 sequence: CASSVGLLYEQFF. The CDR3 region has the DNA TGTGCCAGCAGCGTAGGACTCCTCTACGAGCAGTTCTTC. J is TRBJ2-1 and V is TRBV7-2, with a weak D call TRBD2 (5 bases). The V and J ends lost 5 bases and 10 bases respectively, with 15 bases between them. CDR1 and CDR2 (germline): SGHTA, FQGNSA. CDR3 size: 13 residues.

There are many counts of this clonotype. The V call is TRBV5-1, the J call TRBJ2-5; D remains unclear. Germline-derived CDR1 and CDR2 are SGHRS and YFSETQ. This CDR3 comprises 14 residues. The ends were cut back, 2 bases at V and 3 bases at J, with 11 bases in the middle. CDR3 sequence (DNA): TGCGCCAGCAGCTTTAGTCGCTTCGAAGAGACCCAGTACTTC. Translating gives CASSFSRFEETQYF.

This clonotype was counted at least ten times. The V gene is TRBV12-3 or TRBV12-4, the J gene TRBJ1-4; D is unclear. Trimming left V 5 bases short and J 7 bases short, with 11 bases between. This CDR3 is 13 amino acids long. In DNA form, the CDR3 reads TGTGCCAGCAGTCCACCAAGCGCTGAAAAACTGTTTTTT. As protein: CASSPPSAEKLFF.

As to this clonotype: A much larger clonotype is one base distant, so this may be a read error. The chain carries TRBV12-3 or TRBV12-4 and TRBJ1-6; the D is unclear. V lost 6 bases and J lost 6, with 9 bases in between. The CDR3 contains 13 residues. CDR3 amino acids: CASSRGINSPLHF. The CDR3 bases are TGTGCCAGCAGCCGAGGGATTAATTCACCCCTCCACTTT.

The J gene is TRBJ2-5, the V gene TRBV12-3 or TRBV12-4, with D tentatively TRBD2 (5 bases). The CDR3 contains 13 residues. The germline V and J ends were trimmed by 4 bases and 2 bases, with 8 bases remaining between them. Here the CDR3 reads CASSSGKQETQYF. In nucleotides, the CDR3 is TGTGCCAGCAGTTCCGGGAAACAAGAGACCCAGTACTTC.

The rearrangement uses TRBV5-1 and TRBJ2-1; TRBD2 might be the D (6 bases). Germline V gene sequence: CDR1 SGHRS, CDR2 YFSETQ. The V and J ends lost 0 bases and 7 bases respectively, with 14 bases between them. There are 15 residues in the CDR3. The CDR3 region is CASSLVQRAVNEQFF. In nucleotides, the CDR3 is TGCGCCAGCAGCTTGGTCCAGCGGGCGGTAAATGAGCAGTTCTTC. Full variable domain (rest looked up from reference TRBV5-1 and TRBJ2-1): KAGVTQTPRYLIKTRGQQVTLSCSPISGHRSVSWYQQTPGQGLQFLFEYFSETQRNKGNFPGRFSGRQFSNSRSEMNVSTLELGDSALYLCASSLVQRAVNEQFFGPGTRLTVL.

DNA of the CDR3: TGTGCCAGCAGTTACGAGGGGTTCAATGGCTACACCTTC. It encodes CASSYEGFNGYTF. This chain uses TRBV6-6 with TRBJ1-2, with D perhaps matching TRBD1 (5 bases). CDR3 length: 13 residues. In germline, CDR1 is MNHNY, CDR2 SVGAGI (reference sequence). V was pared by 2 bases and J by 6 bases, with 10 bases between.

As to this clonotype: This may be a read error, as it is one base from a much larger clone. The rearrangement links TRBV20-1 to TRBJ2-1, with D maybe TRBD2 (6 bases). The CDR3 extends over 15 amino acids. CDR1 DFQATT and CDR2 SNEGSKA come from the germline V gene (reference sequence). The chain's CDR3 is CGARPGLEPYNEQFF. The CDR3 nucleotides are TGCGGTGCTCGCCCGGGACTCGAACCCTACAATGAGCAGTTCTTC.

This clonotype was seen a single time. This likely stems from a read error, as it lies one base from a far larger clone. The chain uses TRBV4-3 and TRBJ2-3; a possible D gene is TRBD2 (6 bases). This CDR3 comprises 13 residues. CDR1 and CDR2 from the germline V gene are LGHNA and YSLEER. The CDR3 nucleotides read TGCGCCAGCAGCCGAACTAGCACATATACGCAGTATTTT. It yields the protein CASSRTSTYTQYF.

This clonotype was seen just once. CDR3 protein: CASSPNKGQPYNEQFF. In nucleotides, the CDR3 is TGTGCCAGCAGCCCTAACAAGGGACAGCCTTACAATGAGCAGTTCTTC. The rearrangement uses TRBV12-3 or TRBV12-4 and TRBJ2-1; 7 bases are shared with TRBD1. The CDR3 contains 16 residues. J lost 4 bases, V lost 6 bases, and 12 bases had no gene match.

The chain combines TRBV15 with TRBJ2-5; D unclear. The J call is in doubt because the DNA end fits TRBJ2-7 better. The CDR3 consists of 14 residues. Germline lookup yields CDR1 LNHNV and CDR2 YYDKDF (reference sequence). The CDR3 here is CATSRDKGPYEQYF. The CDR3 DNA is TGTGCCACCAGCAGAGATAAGGGCCCCTACGAGCAGTACTTC.

In the case of this clonotype: A much larger clone lies a single base off, so this may be a read error. V and J are TRBV5-1 and TRBJ2-7; D not certain. The V end lost 5 bases, the J end lost 1 base, and 16 bases lay between the germline ends. The CDR3 sequence is 15 residues long. Germline-derived CDR1 and CDR2 are SGHRS and YFSETQ. The CDR3 loop is CASSLWLGRSYEQYF. CDR3 DNA sequence: TGCGCCAGCAGTCTGTGGTTAGGGCGATCCTACGAGCAGTACTTC.